The rows below give T cell receptor beta chains drawn from one sample of a study of blood T cell repertoires in COVID-19. Method: immunoSEQ multiplex PCR; TCRdb's copy keeps in-frame clones and lacks some. The sample has under 60,000 clones; less than 90% are singletons. Sequenced sample: peripheral blood. The receptors derive from a human donor in a cohort sampled during active COVID-19. Both conserved end residues are part of each CDR3. Fields, in order: clone size, J gene, D gene, CDR3 length, V gene, CDR3 protein, CDR3 DNA. A D gene is named only where the DNA matches it firmly. Size tells how often a clone was seen (once, few, many) or the class of an expanded clone, and some rows leave it out.

>NA|TRBJ2-7|NA|13|TRBV7-9
CASSPGDAWEQYF
TGTGCCAGCAGCCCGGGGGACGCATGGGAGCAGTACTTC
>NA|TRBJ2-1|TRBD2|14|TRBV6-5
CATQSGTLGNEQFF
TGTGCCACGCAAAGCGGGACCCTGGGTAATGAGCAGTTCTTC
>once|TRBJ1-1|NA|14|TRBV5-4
CASNVGGLNTEAFF
TGTGCCAGCAACGTCGGGGGGTTGAACACTGAAGCTTTCTTT
>NA|TRBJ1-1|NA|13|TRBV11-3
CASSKQANTEAFF
TGTGCCAGCAGCAAGCAGGCGAACACTGAAGCTTTCTTT
>NA|TRBJ1-3|NA|15|TRBV15
CATSQTGKGRNTIYF
TGTGCCACCTCCCAAACAGGGAAGGGAAGAAACACCATATATTTT
>NA|TRBJ1-2|NA|18|TRBV5-1
CASSLFISAGVEDYGYTF
TGCGCCAGCAGCTTGTTCATTTCGGCAGGGGTGGAAGACTATGGCTACACCTTC
>NA|TRBJ1-2|TRBD1|15|TRBV5-4
CASNNLRDRGYGYTF
TGTGCCAGCAACAACCTTCGGGACAGGGGCTATGGCTACACCTTC
>NA|TRBJ1-1|NA|14|TRBV30
CAWSVYDMNTEAFF
TGTGCCTGGAGTGTGTATGACATGAACACTGAAGCTTTCTTT
>NA|TRBJ1-2|NA|13|TRBV2
CASSTTGPYGYTF
TGTGCCAGCAGTACGACAGGTCCCTATGGCTACACCTTC
>NA|TRBJ2-7|TRBD1|14|TRBV7-6
CASSLGQGGIEQYF
TGTGCCAGCAGCTTGGGACAGGGGGGCATCGAGCAGTACTTC
>NA|TRBJ1-4|NA|14|TRBV4-1
CASSFDNLNEKLFF
TGCGCCAGCAGCTTTGACAACCTGAATGAAAAACTGTTTTTT
>NA|TRBJ1-1|TRBD1|11|TRBV3-1/TRBV3-2
CASRGTVEAFF
TGTGCCAGCAGGGGGACAGTTGAAGCTTTCTTT
>NA|TRBJ1-1|TRBD1|14|TRBV18
CASSPARGSTEAFF
TGTGCCAGCTCACCGGCCAGGGGGAGCACTGAAGCTTTCTTT
>NA|TRBJ2-3|TRBD1|19|TRBV5-1
CASRGQASANNIQTDTQYF
TGCGCCAGCAGAGGACAGGCCTCTGCGAACAACATTCAAACAGATACGCAGTATTTT
>few|TRBJ1-6|NA|16|TRBV16
CASSQSGSSYNSPLHF
TGTGCCAGCAGCCAATCGGGGAGCTCCTATAATTCACCCCTCCACTTT
>few|TRBJ2-3|NA|13|TRBV6-5
CASSLSFTDTQYF
TGTGCCAGCAGTCTTTCTTTCACAGATACGCAGTATTTT
>once|TRBJ2-2|NA|13|TRBV19
CAGGDSNTGELFF
TGTGCCGGAGGGGATTCGAACACCGGGGAGCTGTTTTTT
>NA|TRBJ2-1|NA|16|TRBV4-3
CASSQDPRVGYNEQFF
TGCGCCAGCAGCCAAGATCCCAGGGTGGGATACAATGAGCAGTTCTTC
>NA|TRBJ1-1|NA|14|TRBV5-5
CASSLAQRRTEAFF
TGTGCCAGCAGCTTGGCCCAGAGGAGGACTGAAGCTTTCTTT
>NA|TRBJ2-7|TRBD2|15|TRBV11-2
CASSSRLAGTYEQYF
TGTGCCAGCAGCTCTAGACTAGCGGGGACCTACGAGCAGTACTTC
>NA|TRBJ2-7|TRBD1|15|TRBV7-8
CASSLGQGARYEQYF
TGTGCCAGCAGCTTAGGACAGGGAGCGAGGTACGAGCAGTACTTC
>NA|TRBJ1-5|TRBD1|16|TRBV6-2/TRBV6-3
CASSYSGTGGNQPQHF
TGTGCCAGCAGTTACTCGGGGACAGGGGGCAATCAGCCCCAGCATTTT
>NA|TRBJ2-7|TRBD2|14|TRBV7-2
CASSSGGSGREQYF
TGTGCCAGCAGCTCGGGGGGATCCGGGAGGGAGCAGTACTTC
>NA|TRBJ2-7|NA|16|TRBV21-1
CASSSSWGLPIYEQYF
TGTGCCAGCAGCTCCTCCTGGGGACTGCCTATATACGAGCAGTACTTC
>NA|TRBJ2-5|NA|11|TRBV6-5
CASSSRETQYF
TGTGCCAGCAGTTCCAGAGAGACCCAGTACTTC
>NA|TRBJ2-1|NA|14|TRBV10-2
CASSRTTLGNEQFF
TGCGCCAGCAGCCGGACTACCTTAGGGAATGAGCAGTTCTTC
>NA|TRBJ1-1|NA|12|TRBV12-1
CASVKGDTEAFF
TGTGCCAGCGTAAAGGGGGACACTGAAGCTTTCTTT
>NA|TRBJ2-3|NA|17|TRBV15
CATSRARWGGMEDTQYF
TGTGCCACCAGCAGAGCCAGGTGGGGCGGTATGGAGGATACGCAGTATTTT
>NA|TRBJ2-2|NA|14|TRBV9
CASSVATSPGELFF
TGTGCCAGCAGCGTAGCAACTAGTCCCGGGGAGCTGTTTTTT
>NA|TRBJ2-3|TRBD2|15|TRBV2
CASSVVLAGSDTQYF
TGTGCCAGCAGCGTCGTTTTAGCGGGGTCAGATACGCAGTATTTT
>NA|TRBJ2-1|NA|12|TRBV7-8
CASSLGRGEQFF
TGTGCCAGCAGCCTGGGGCGTGGCGAGCAGTTCTTC
>NA|TRBJ2-7|TRBD1|13|TRBV24-1
CATSETGGYEQYF
TGTGCCACCAGTGAGACAGGGGGCTACGAGCAGTACTTC
>NA|TRBJ2-2|TRBD1|14|TRBV2
CASRGTGPSGELFF
TGTGCCAGCAGAGGGACAGGGCCATCAGGGGAGCTGTTTTTT
>NA|TRBJ1-5|TRBD1|14|TRBV5-6
CASSPGQNNQPQHF
TGTGCCAGCAGCCCGGGACAGAACAATCAGCCCCAGCATTTT
>NA|TRBJ2-1|NA|15|TRBV7-2
CASSLAREAYNEQFF
TGTGCCAGCAGCTTAGCCAGGGAAGCCTACAATGAGCAGTTCTTC
>NA|TRBJ1-2|TRBD1|13|TRBV5-4
CASSSQGASGYTF
TGTGCCAGCAGCTCACAGGGGGCAAGTGGCTACACCTTC
>once|TRBJ2-1|NA|15|TRBV27
CASSLSSPTYNEQFF
TGTGCCAGCAGTTTATCCTCACCTACCTACAATGAGCAGTTCTTC
>NA|TRBJ1-4|TRBD1|17|TRBV15
CATSRGTGAATNEKLFF
TGTGCCACCAGCAGAGGCACAGGGGCCGCAACTAATGAAAAACTGTTTTTT
>NA|TRBJ2-5|NA|14|TRBV3-1/TRBV3-2
CASSQDPGRETQYF
TGTGCCAGCAGCCAAGATCCGGGGAGAGAGACCCAGTACTTC
>NA|TRBJ2-3|TRBD1|16|TRBV5-1
CASSQRTGGNTDTQYF
TGCGCCAGCAGCCAACGGACAGGGGGTAACACAGATACGCAGTATTTT
>NA|TRBJ1-6|TRBD1|14|TRBV9
CASSLGQENSPLHF
TGTGCCAGCAGCCTTGGACAGGAGAATTCACCCCTCCACTTT
>NA|TRBJ2-5|NA|13|TRBV7-9
CASSLEVGETQYF
TGTGCCAGCAGCTTAGAAGTCGGTGAGACCCAGTACTTC